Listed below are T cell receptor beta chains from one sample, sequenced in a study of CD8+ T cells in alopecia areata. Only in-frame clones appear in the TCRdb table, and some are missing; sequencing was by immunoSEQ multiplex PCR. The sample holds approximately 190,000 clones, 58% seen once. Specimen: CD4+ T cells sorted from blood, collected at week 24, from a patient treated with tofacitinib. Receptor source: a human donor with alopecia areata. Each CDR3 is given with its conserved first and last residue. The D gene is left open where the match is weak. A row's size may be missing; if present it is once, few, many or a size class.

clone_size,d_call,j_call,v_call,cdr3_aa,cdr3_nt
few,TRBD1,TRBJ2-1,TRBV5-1,CASSIPTGLNEQFF,TGCGCCAGCAGCATACCGACAGGGCTAAATGAGCAGTTCTTC
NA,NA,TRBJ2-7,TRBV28,CASSSDRREQYF,TGTGCCAGCAGTTCGGACCGCAGGGAGCAGTACTTC
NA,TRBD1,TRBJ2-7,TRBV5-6,CASSLRTGTFTEQYF,TGTGCCAGCAGCCTCCGGACAGGGACCTTTACGGAGCAGTACTTC
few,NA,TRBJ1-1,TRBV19,CASRGQMNTEAFF,TGTGCCAGTAGAGGACAGATGAACACTGAAGCTTTCTTT
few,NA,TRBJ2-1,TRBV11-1,CASSLVERQYNEQFF,TGTGCCAGCAGCTTAGTCGAGCGTCAATACAATGAGCAGTTCTTC
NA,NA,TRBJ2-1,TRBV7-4,CARRQWRGNEQFF,TGTGCCCGACGACAGTGGAGAGGCAATGAGCAGTTCTTC
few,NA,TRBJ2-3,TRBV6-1,CASRGTDTQYF,TGTGCCAGCAGGGGGACAGATACGCAGTATTTT
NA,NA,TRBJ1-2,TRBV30,CAWSSSGYGYTF,TGTGCCTGGAGTAGTTCCGGATATGGCTACACCTTC
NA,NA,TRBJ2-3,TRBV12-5,CASGPGGPTDTQYF,TGTGCTAGTGGACCGGGGGGCCCCACAGATACGCAGTATTTT
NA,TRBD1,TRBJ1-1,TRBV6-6,CASSYRTGDNTEAFF,TGTGCCAGCAGTTACAGGACAGGGGATAACACTGAAGCTTTCTTT
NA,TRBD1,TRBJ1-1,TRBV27,CASIRDRGGTEAFF,TGTGCCAGCATACGGGACAGGGGAGGCACTGAAGCTTTCTTT
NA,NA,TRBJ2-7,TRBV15,CATSRETVPAHEQYF,TGTGCCACCAGCAGAGAAACGGTTCCGGCCCACGAGCAGTACTTC
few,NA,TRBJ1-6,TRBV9,CASSVEGMGDSPLHF,TGTGCCAGCAGCGTAGAGGGGATGGGGGATTCACCCCTCCACTTT
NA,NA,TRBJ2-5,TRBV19,CACNQGRPQETQYF,TGTGCCTGTAACCAGGGACGGCCCCAAGAGACCCAGTACTTC
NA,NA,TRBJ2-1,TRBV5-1,CASSLNRSFNEQFF,TGCGCCAGCAGCTTGAACAGAAGTTTCAATGAGCAGTTCTTC
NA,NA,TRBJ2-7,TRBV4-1,CASSQDFVGAAYEQYF,TGCGCCAGCAGCCAAGATTTCGTAGGGGCAGCCTACGAGCAGTACTTC
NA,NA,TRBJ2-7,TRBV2,CASMLGLLEGYEQYF,TGTGCCAGCATGCTGGGTCTTTTGGAGGGCTACGAGCAGTACTTC
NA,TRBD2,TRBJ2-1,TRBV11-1,CASSLSGGSNEQFF,TGTGCCAGCAGCTTAAGCGGGGGTAGTAATGAGCAGTTCTTC
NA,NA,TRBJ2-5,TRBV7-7,CASSLEMTAQETQYF,TGTGCCAGCAGCTTAGAGATGACAGCCCAAGAGACCCAGTACTTC
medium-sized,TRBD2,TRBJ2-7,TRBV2,CAIRGTSVHEQYF,TGTGCCATCAGAGGGACTAGCGTCCACGAGCAGTACTTC
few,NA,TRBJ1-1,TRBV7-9,CASSPSQGLMNTEAFF,TGTGCCAGCAGCCCGTCACAGGGTTTGATGAACACTGAAGCTTTCTTT
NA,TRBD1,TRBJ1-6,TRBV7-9,CASSLRDSPSPLHF,TGTGCCAGCAGCTTAAGGGACAGTCCCTCACCCCTCCACTTT
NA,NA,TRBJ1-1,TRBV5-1,CASSLNLGGLMEAFF,TGCGCCAGCAGCTTGAATCTCGGCGGTCTCATGGAAGCTTTCTTT
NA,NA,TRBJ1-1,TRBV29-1,CSVGLGLRSSGAFF,TGCAGCGTTGGGTTGGGACTCCGCAGTTCTGGAGCTTTCTTT
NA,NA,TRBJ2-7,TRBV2,CASTLGRARGYEQYF,TGTGCCAGCACCCTCGGAAGAGCTAGGGGCTACGAGCAGTACTTC
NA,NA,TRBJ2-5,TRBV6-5,CAGSKETQYF,TGTGCCGGTTCGAAAGAGACCCAGTACTTC
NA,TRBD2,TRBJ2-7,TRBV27,CASSLSGLAVYEQYF,TGTGCCAGCAGTTTATCGGGACTAGCGGTCTACGAGCAGTACTTC
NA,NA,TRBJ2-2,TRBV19,CASSMLGTTNTGELFF,TGTGCCAGTAGTATGCTCGGCACCACGAACACCGGGGAGCTGTTTTTT
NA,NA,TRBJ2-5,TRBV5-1,CASSFYGGASQETQYF,TGCGCCAGCAGCTTCTATGGAGGGGCGTCCCAAGAGACCCAGTACTTC
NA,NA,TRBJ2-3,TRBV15,CATSRPEGRVGDTQYF,TGTGCCACCAGCAGGCCGGAAGGCAGGGTTGGCGATACGCAGTATTTT
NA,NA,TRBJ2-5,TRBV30,CAWSVPPPGETQYF,TGTGCCTGGAGTGTACCCCCTCCGGGGGAGACCCAGTACTTC
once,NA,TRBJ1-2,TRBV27,CASSPSWETLPYGYTF,TGTGCCAGCAGTCCGTCTTGGGAAACCTTGCCTTATGGCTACACCTTC
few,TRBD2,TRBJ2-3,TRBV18,CASSLYASGRATDTQYF,TGTGCCAGCTCGCTTTATGCTAGCGGGAGAGCGACAGATACGCAGTATTTT
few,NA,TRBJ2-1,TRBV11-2,CASSPGTRPYNEQFF,TGTGCCAGCAGCCCCGGGACAAGGCCATACAATGAGCAGTTCTTC
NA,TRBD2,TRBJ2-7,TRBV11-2,CASSLSGAYEQYF,TGTGCCAGCAGCCTTAGCGGGGCCTACGAGCAGTACTTC
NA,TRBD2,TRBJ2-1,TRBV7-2,CASTPAGDTYNEQFF,TGTGCCAGCACCCCAGCGGGAGACACCTACAATGAGCAGTTCTTC
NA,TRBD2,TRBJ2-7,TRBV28,CASRRAGTSYEQYF,TGTGCCAGCAGACGAGCCGGGACTAGCTACGAGCAGTACTTC
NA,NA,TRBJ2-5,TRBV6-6,CASRNYRLQQETQYF,TGTGCCAGCAGAAACTACCGACTGCAACAAGAGACCCAGTACTTC
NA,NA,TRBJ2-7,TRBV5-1,CASSFQGPSYEQYF,TGCGCCAGCAGCTTTCAGGGACCTAGCTACGAGCAGTACTTC
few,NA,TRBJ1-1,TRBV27,CASSFSNPQGTLNTEAFF,TGTGCCAGCAGTTTTTCAAATCCTCAGGGGACCCTTAACACTGAAGCTTTCTTT
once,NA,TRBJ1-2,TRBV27,CASSREGGSNYGYTF,TGTGCCAGCAGTCGCGAGGGGGGATCTAACTATGGCTACACCTTC
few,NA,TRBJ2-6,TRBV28,CASERSGANVLTF,TGTGCCAGTGAGAGGTCTGGGGCCAACGTCCTGACTTTC
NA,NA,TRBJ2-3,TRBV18,CASSPQLMFDGTDTQYF,TGTGCCAGCTCACCACAGTTGATGTTTGATGGCACAGATACGCAGTATTTT
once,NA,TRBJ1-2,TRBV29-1,CSVNGMNYGYTF,TGCAGCGTAAACGGGATGAACTATGGCTACACCTTC
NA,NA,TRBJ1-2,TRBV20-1,CSARGGYGYTF,TGCAGTGCTAGGGGAGGATATGGCTACACCTTC
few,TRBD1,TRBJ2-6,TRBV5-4,CASSPLGQANSGANVLTF,TGTGCCAGCAGCCCACTAGGACAGGCGAACTCTGGGGCCAACGTCCTGACTTTC
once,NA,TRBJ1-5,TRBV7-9,CASSWDKGNQPQHF,TGTGCCAGCAGCTGGGACAAGGGCAATCAGCCCCAGCATTTT
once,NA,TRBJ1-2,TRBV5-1,CASSPGDGYTF,TGCGCCAGCTCGCCCGGGGATGGCTACACCTTC
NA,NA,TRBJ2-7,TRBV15,CATSRDRINYEQYF,TGTGCCACCAGCAGAGATAGGATTAACTACGAGCAGTACTTC
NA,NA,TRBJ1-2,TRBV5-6,CASSLNTHYGYTF,TGTGCCAGCAGCTTGAACACCCACTATGGCTACACCTTC
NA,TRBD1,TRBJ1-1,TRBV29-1,CSAMTGPNTEAFF,TGCAGCGCGATGACAGGGCCGAACACTGAAGCTTTCTTT
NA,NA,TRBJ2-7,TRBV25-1,CATNGGLSYEQYF,TGTGCCACTAACGGGGGTCTCTCCTACGAGCAGTACTTC